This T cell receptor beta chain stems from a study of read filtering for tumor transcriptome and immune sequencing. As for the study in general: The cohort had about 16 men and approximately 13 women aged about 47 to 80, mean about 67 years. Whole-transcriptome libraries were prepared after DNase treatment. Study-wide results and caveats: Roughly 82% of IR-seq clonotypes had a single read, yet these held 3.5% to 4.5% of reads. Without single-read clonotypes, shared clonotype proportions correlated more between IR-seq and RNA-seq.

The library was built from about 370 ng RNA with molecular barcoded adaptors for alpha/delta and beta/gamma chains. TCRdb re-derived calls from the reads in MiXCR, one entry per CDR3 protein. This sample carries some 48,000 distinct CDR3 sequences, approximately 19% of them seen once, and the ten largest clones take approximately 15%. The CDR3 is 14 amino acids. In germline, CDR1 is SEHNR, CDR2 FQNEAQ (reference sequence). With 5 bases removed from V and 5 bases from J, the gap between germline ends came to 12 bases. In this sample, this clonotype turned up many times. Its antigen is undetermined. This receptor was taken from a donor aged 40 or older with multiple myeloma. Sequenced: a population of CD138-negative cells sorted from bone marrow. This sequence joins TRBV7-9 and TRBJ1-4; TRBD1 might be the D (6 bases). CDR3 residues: CASSNRQGNEKLFF. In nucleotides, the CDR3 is TGTGCCAGCAGCAACCGTCAGGGGAATGAAAAACTGTTTTTT.